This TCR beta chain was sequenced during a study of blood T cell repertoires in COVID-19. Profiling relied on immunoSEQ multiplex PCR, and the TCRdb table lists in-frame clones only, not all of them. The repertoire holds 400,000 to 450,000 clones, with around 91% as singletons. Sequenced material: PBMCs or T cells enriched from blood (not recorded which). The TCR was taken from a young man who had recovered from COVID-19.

The CDR3 bases are TGTGCCAGTAGTCCCGGGGACAGAAAGGAGACCCAGTACTTC. Translation gives CASSPGDRKETQYF. The rearrangement uses TRBV19 and TRBJ2-5; 7 bases agree with TRBD1. The CDR3 has 14 amino acids. J was trimmed by 5 bases and V by 5 bases; bases with no gene match: 8. The germline gives CDR1 LNHDA, CDR2 SQIVND (reference sequence).